This T cell receptor beta chain was captured in a study of blood T cell repertoires in COVID-19. Turning to the study itself: The origin of the acute and convalescent COVID-19 samples was the United States, Italy and Spain. T cells, B-cell-depleted T cells, or PBMCs provided the cDNA or gDNA that served as material.

This clone appeared a single time. In the authors' methods: It was from reference gene primer amplification that nucleated cell counts were estimated. Repertoires were generated with immunoSEQ multiplex PCR, while TCRdb's copy carries only in-frame clones and drops some. The V and J calls and clone size come from that table; D and trimming were worked out from the DNA. The sample comprises around 260,000 clones, 85% of which are singletons, and about 14% rests with the top ten. This CDR3 comprises 13 residues. Deletions cut 7 bases from V and 1 base from J, with 10 bases between. Germline CDR1 and CDR2: WSHSY and SAAADI.

The chain employs TRBV10-2 and TRBJ1-2; D not resolved. The sample comprised peripheral blood. The sequence derives from a human donor in a cohort sampled during active COVID-19. The CDR3 protein is CASKMASNYGYTF. The CDR3 DNA is TGCGCCAGCAAAATGGCCAGTAACTATGGCTACACCTTC.